The source of this T cell receptor (beta chain) is a study of early T cells in non-severe SARS-CoV-2 infection. Via MiXCR, TCRdb re-called the 5' RACE reads, giving one row per CDR3 protein. The sample yields approximately 63,000 distinct CDR3 sequences, around 5.7% seen once. The CDR3 spans 16 residues. The ends were cut back, 3 bases at V and 2 bases at J, with 15 bases in the middle. Germline lookup yields CDR1 LNHDA and CDR2 SQIVND (reference sequence). The receptor was isolated from an adult who was a healthcare worker with PCR-confirmed SARS-CoV-2 infection or an uninfected control (not recorded which). The material sequenced was whole blood, taken at baseline. This rearrangement joins TRBV19 to TRBJ2-3, with no clear D. As DNA, the CDR3 is TGTGCCAGTAGTATTGGAATGAACCAATACACAGATACGCAGTATTTT. It translates to CASSIGMNQYTDTQYF.